This T cell receptor (beta chain) originates from a study of OX40 agonist ivuxolimab in advanced cancers. Some clones are missing from TCRdb's copy, which holds only in-frame ones; the method was immunoSEQ multiplex PCR. The table records 70,000 to 95,000 clones, 91% of them present only once. Germline V gene lookup returns CDR1 MNHEY and CDR2 SVGAGI. This CDR3 has 15 residues. V was pared by 7 bases and J by 2 bases, with 18 bases between. The sample here was CD4+ or CD8+ T cells sorted from blood, taken in a trial of the OX40 agonist ivuxolimab. The receptor was isolated from an adult with an advanced solid tumor such as melanoma, head and neck, liver or kidney cancer. This sequence joins TRBV6-5 and TRBJ2-7; D not certain. The CDR3 nucleotides are TGTGCCAGCATGGTGTCTCGCGACTCACCCTACGAGCAGTACTTC. Its translation is CASMVSRDSPYEQYF.